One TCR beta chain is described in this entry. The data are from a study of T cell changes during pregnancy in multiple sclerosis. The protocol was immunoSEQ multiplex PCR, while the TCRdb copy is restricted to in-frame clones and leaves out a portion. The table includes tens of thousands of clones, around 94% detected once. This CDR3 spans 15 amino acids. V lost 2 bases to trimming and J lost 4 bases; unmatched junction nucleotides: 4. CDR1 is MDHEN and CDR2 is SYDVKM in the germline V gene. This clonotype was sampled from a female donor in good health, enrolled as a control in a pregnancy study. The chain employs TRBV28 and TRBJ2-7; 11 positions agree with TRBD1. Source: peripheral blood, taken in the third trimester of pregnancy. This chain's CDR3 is CASSLGGQGEYEQYF. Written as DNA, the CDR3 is TGTGCCAGCAGTTTAGGGGGACAGGGGGAATACGAGCAGTACTTC.